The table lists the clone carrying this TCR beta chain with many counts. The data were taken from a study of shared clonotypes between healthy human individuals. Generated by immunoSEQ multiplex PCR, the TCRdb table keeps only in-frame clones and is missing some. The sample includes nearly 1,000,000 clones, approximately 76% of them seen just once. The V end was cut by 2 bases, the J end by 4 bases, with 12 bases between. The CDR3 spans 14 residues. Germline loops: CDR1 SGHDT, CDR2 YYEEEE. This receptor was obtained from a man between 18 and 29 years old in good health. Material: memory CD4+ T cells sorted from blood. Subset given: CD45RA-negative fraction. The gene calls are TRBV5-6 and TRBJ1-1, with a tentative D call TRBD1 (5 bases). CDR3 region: CASSLRGVATEAFF. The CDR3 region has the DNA TGTGCCAGCAGCTTAAGAGGGGTAGCCACTGAAGCTTTCTTT.